One sample yielded the 5 T cell receptor beta chains listed below, sequenced in a study of CD8+ T cells in alopecia areata. Investigators isolated RNA and reverse transcribed it into cDNA to act as the sequencing template. TCRdb's copy holds only in-frame clones and misses some; the assay was immunoSEQ multiplex PCR. This sample has 200,000 or so clones, with around 62% found just once. This sample comprised CD4+ T cells sorted from blood, obtained at week 0. The source of these receptors is a human donor with alopecia areata.

The table lists this clone with a few counts. The chain is built from TRBV27 and TRBJ2-3, with a weak D call TRBD1 (6 bases). Germline V CDR1 and CDR2: MNHEY, SMNVEV (reference sequence). This CDR3 has 15 residues. Trimming left V 6 bases short and J 0 bases short, with 13 bases between. This CDR3 reads CASSEGQGSTDTQYF. CDR3 nucleotide sequence: TGTGCCAGCAGCGAGGGGCAGGGGAGCACAGATACGCAGTATTTT.

This clone turned up a few times. V gene TRBV29-1 combines with J gene TRBJ2-7, with TRBD2 as a possible D gene (6 bases). Germline lookup yields CDR1 SQVTM and CDR2 ANQGSEA. Trimming removed 6 bases at V and 2 bases at J, with 11 bases between. The length of the CDR3 is 12 residues. CDR3: CSVGTSAYEQYF. CDR3 nucleotide sequence: TGCAGCGTCGGGACTTCTGCCTACGAGCAGTACTTC.

The chain is built from TRBV9 and TRBJ2-1; 7 bases map to TRBD2. V shed 3 bases, J shed 1 base, and the junction held 1 base outside the gene matches. The CDR3 has 14 amino acids. The germline V gene has CDR1 SGDLS and CDR2 YYNGEE. The CDR3 region has the DNA TGTGCCAGCAGCGCGGGGGGTTCCTACAATGAGCAGTTCTTC. As protein: CASSAGGSYNEQFF.

The chain uses TRBV30 and TRBJ1-5; 7 nucleotides line up with TRBD1. Germline-derived CDR1 and CDR2 are GTSNPN and SVGIG (reference sequence). The CDR3 extends over 15 amino acids. Losses at the gene ends were 3 bases for V and 2 bases for J; bases not matched to a gene: 7. CDR3 protein: CAWRQGNRGNQPQHF. The CDR3 DNA reads as TGTGCCTGGAGACAGGGGAATCGTGGCAATCAGCCCCAGCATTTT.

This clone was observed once. This chain connects TRBV2 to TRBJ1-2; unclear D gene. CDR1 and CDR2 from the germline V gene are SNHLY and FYNNEI. V lost 8 bases, J lost 6 bases, and 13 bases lay in between. The CDR3 runs to 12 residues. CDR3: CASGQDADGYTF. In nucleotides, the CDR3 is TGTGCCAGCGGGCAGGATGCTGATGGCTACACCTTC.